This entry concerns a single TCR beta chain. As yet, its antigen is unknown. The data were taken from a study of shared clonotypes between healthy human individuals. This table comes from immunoSEQ multiplex PCR, and its TCRdb copy is limited to in-frame clones, with some not included. The sample lists roughly 2 million clones, just under 95% seen once, with about 1.1% in the top ten. CD45RO-negative, CCR7-selected cells formed the naive CD8 fraction, which excluded terminally differentiated effector memory CD45RA+ cells. Every one of the donors was a Caucasian adult that lived in Nashville, Tennessee. The CDR3 has 16 amino acids. The germline V gene encodes CDR1 ENHRY and CDR2 SYGVKD. The germline V and J ends were trimmed by 2 bases and 1 base, with 15 bases remaining between them. Study results and caveats: Larger richness was generally estimated for naive than memory subsets.

The chain couples TRBV10-3 to TRBJ2-7; the D gene could be TRBD1 or TRBD2 (6 bases each). Sequenced input: naive CD8+ T cells sorted from blood. This clonotype originated in a man aged 18 to 29 in good health. CDR3 nucleotides: TGTGCCATCAGTGAGGGACAGCCAGCGGGTTCCTACGAGCAGTACTTC. Encoded protein: CAISEGQPAGSYEQYF.